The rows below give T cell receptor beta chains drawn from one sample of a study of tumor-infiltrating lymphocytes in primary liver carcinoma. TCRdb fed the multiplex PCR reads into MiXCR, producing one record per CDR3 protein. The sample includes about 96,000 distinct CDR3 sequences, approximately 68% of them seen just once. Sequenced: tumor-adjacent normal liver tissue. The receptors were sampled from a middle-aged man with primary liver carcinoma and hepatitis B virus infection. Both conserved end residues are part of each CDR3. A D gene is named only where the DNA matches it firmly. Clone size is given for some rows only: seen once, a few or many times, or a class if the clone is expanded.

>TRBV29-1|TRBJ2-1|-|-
TGCAGCGTTGAAGGAAGGGACTCCCTCATCTATGAGCAGTTCTTC
CSVEGRDSLIYEQFF
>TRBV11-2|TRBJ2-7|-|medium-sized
TGTGCCAGCAGCAAGGCCCAAGGTAAATCCTACGAGCAGTACTTC
CASSKAQGKSYEQYF
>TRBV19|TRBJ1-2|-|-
TGTGCCAGTAGCCCTTACAGTACCTATGGCTACACCTTC
CASSPYSTYGYTF
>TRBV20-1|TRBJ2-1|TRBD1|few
TGCAGTGCGCCGACCGGGACAGGGTACAATGAGCAGTTCTTC
CSAPTGTGYNEQFF
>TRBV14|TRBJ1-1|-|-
TGTGACAGCAGCCCCAGAAGGTTGAACACTGAAGCTTTCTTT
CDSSPRRLNTEAFF
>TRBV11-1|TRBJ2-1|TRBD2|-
TGTGTCAGCAGCCTAGGACTAGTGGGTGAAGTTGACAATGAGCAGTTCTTC
CVSSLGLVGEVDNEQFF
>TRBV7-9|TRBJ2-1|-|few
TGTGCCAGCAGCCCTAAGGTTAGGGATGAGCAGTTCTTC
CASSPKVRDEQFF
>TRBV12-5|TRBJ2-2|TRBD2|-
TGTGCCAGCAGTTTCGGCGGGAGTGGTACCAGGGAGCTGTTTTTT
CASSFGGSGTRELFF
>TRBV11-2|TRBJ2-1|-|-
TGTGCCAGCAGCTTGGATATCGGATTAGCCATGGTTGAGCGGTTCTTC
CASSLDIGLAMVERFF
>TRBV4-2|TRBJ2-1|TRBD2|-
TGTGTCAACAGCCCCCAAGGGGCTAGCGGGATTTACAATGAGCAGTTCTTC
CVNSPQGASGIYNEQFF
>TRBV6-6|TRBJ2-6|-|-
TGTCCCAGCAGTCCTACGGGGTCCGGGGCCAACGTCCTGACTTTC
CPSSPTGSGANVLTF
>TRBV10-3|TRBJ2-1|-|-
TGTGTCATAAGACTAGAAGCGAGAAATGAGCAGTTCTTC
CVIRLEARNEQFF
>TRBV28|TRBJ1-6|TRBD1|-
TGTGCCAGTAGTTCAGGGGGCGATGGAAATTCACCCCTCCACTTT
CASSSGGDGNSPLHF
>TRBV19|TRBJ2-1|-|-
TGTGCCAGTAGTATCAGGGGAGATGGTAATGAGCAGTTCTTC
CASSIRGDGNEQFF
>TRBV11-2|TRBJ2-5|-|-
TGTGCCAGCAGCTTAGGGCGCACAAGTCAAGAGACCCAGTACTTC
CASSLGRTSQETQYF
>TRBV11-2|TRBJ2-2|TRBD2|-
TGTGCCAGCAGCTTTAGCGGGAGAGCCGACGGGGAGCTGTTTTTT
CASSFSGRADGELFF
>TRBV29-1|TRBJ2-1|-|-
TGCAACGTTGTTAGGTTTAGGTCTGAGCAGTTCTTC
CNVVRFRSEQFF
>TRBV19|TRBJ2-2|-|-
TGTGCCAGTAGCGCTTTGGACCCAACTGGGGACACCGGGAAGCTGTTTTTT
CASSALDPTGDTGKLFF
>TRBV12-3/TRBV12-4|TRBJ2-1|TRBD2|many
TGTGCCAGCAGTTCGTTAGCGGGAGGTATCGACAATGAGCAGTTCTTC
CASSSLAGGIDNEQFF
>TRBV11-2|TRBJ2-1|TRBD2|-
TGTGCCAGCAGCTTAGGGGAGGGAGCTGAGCGGTTCTTC
CASSLGEGAERFF
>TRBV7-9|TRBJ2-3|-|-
TGTGCCAGCAACTTACATACACCCGATACGCAGTATTTT
CASNLHTPDTQYF
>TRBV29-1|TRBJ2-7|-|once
TGCAGCGTTGAACGGCTAGCTGTCAGCGAGCAGTACTTC
CSVERLAVSEQYF
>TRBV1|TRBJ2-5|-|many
TGCACCAGCAGCTCCACGACTAGCGGGAGGGGTATTGGGTCCCAAGAGACCCAGTACTTC
CTSSSTTSGRGIGSQETQYF
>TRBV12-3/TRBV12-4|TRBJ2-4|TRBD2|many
TGTGCCAGCAGGGGGACTAGCGGGGCCAAAAACATTCAGTACTTC
CASRGTSGAKNIQYF
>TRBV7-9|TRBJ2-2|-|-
TGTGCCAGCACCCCGGGACTCGCGACCTGGGAGCTGTTTTTT
CASTPGLATWELFF
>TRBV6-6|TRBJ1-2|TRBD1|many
TGTGCCAGCGGCGACAGGGGCGGTGGCTACACCTTC
CASGDRGGGYTF
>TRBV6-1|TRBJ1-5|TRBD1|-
TGTGCCTGCAGTGAATTAGGGACAGGGGGTGATCAGCCCCAGCATTTT
CACSELGTGGDQPQHF
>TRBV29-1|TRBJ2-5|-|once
TGCAACGTTGAAGGGGCGCCGATGGGACATCCAGAGACCCAGTATTTC
CNVEGAPMGHPETQYF
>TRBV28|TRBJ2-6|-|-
TGTGCCAGCAGAAGCTCTAGGGCCAACGTCCTGACTTTC
CASRSSRANVLTF
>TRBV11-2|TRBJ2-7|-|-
TGTGCCAGCAGCATTACAGGTCCGTTTGGAGAGCAGTACTTC
CASSITGPFGEQYF
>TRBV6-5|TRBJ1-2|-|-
TGTGCCAGCAGTTACTCTCGGGCCCAGGGGTATAGCTACACCTTC
CASSYSRAQGYSYTF
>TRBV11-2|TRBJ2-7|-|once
TGTACCAGCAGTTTAGTTCCGAAGAAGCAGTACTTC
CTSSLVPKKQYF
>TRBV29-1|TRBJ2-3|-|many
TGCAGCGTTGAATCGGAGACAGGAGGAGCAGATACGCAGTATTTT
CSVESETGGADTQYF
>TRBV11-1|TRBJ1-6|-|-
TGTACCAGCAGCCGCGGGGGAAATAATTCACCCCTCCACTTT
CTSSRGGNNSPLHF
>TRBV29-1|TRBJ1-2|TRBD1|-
TGCAGCGTTACAACAGGGGGGACGGATGTCTGCACCTTC
CSVTTGGTDVCTF
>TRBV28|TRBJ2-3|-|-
TGTGCCAGCAGTTCCCCCCCGGGTAGAGAGGGCCAAGATACGCAGTATTTT
CASSSPPGREGQDTQYF
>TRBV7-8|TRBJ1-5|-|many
TGTGCCAGCAGCTTAGCTAGGGCTCAGCCCCAGCATTTT
CASSLARAQPQHF
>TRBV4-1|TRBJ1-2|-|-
TGCGCCAGCAGTCAAGATGTGGGCTCTGACTACACCTTC
CASSQDVGSDYTF
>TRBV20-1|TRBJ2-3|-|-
TGCAGTGCTCGTGAAGTAAGCACAGATACGCAGTATTTT
CSAREVSTDTQYF
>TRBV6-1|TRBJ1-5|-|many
TGTGCCAGCAGTGAATTGGGGACCCAAAGTCAGCCCCAGCATTTT
CASSELGTQSQPQHF
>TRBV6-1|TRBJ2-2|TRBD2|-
TGTACCAGCAGCCCGGGAGCCGGCGGGGGGCTGTTTTTT
CTSSPGAGGGLFF
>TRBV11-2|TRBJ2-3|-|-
TGTGCCAGCAACTTAACGGTCGGTACGCAGTATTTT
CASNLTVGTQYF
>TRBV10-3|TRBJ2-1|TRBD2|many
TGTGCCACGCGGGAGAACTACAATGAGCAGTTCTTC
CATRENYNEQFF